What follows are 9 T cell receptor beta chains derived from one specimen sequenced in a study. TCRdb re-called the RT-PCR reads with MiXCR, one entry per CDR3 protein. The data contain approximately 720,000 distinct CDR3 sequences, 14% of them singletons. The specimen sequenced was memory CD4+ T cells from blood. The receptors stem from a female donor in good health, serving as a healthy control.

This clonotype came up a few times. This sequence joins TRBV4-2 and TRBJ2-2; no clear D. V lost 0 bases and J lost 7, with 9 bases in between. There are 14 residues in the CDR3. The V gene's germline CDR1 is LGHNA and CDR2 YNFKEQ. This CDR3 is CASSQETAVGELFF. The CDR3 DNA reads TGTGCCAGCAGCCAAGAAACAGCTGTCGGGGAGCTGTTTTTT.

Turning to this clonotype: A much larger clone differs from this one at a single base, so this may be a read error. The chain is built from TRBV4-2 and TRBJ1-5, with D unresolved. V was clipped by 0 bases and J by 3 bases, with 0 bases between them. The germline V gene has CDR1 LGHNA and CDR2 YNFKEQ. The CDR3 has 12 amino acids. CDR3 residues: CASSQDNQPQHF. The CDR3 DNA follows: TGTGCCAGCAGCCAAGACAATCAGCCCCAGCATTTT.

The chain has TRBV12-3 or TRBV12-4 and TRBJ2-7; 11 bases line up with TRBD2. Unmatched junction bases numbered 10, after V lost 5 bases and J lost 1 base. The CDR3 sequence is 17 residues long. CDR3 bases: TGTGCCAGCAGTACCCTACAACTAGCGGGAGATTCCTACGAGCAGTACTTC. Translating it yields CASSTLQLAGDSYEQYF.

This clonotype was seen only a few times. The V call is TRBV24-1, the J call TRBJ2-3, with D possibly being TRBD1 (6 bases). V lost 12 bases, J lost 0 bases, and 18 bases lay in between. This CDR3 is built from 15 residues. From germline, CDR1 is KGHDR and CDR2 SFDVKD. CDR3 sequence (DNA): TGTGCCGCAGGCGCAAGGGGGTCTAGCACAGATACGCAGTATTTT. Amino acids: CAAGARGSSTDTQYF.

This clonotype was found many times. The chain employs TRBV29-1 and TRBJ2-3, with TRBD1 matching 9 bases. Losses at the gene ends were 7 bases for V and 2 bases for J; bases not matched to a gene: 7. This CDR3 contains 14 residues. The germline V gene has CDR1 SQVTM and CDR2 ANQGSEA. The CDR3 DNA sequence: TGCAGCGCCGTGGACAGGGGTGTCACAGATACGCAGTATTTT. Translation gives CSAVDRGVTDTQYF.

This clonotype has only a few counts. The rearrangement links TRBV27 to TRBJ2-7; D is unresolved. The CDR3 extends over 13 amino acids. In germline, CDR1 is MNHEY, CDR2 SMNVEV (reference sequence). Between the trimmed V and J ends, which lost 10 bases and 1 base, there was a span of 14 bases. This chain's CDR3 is CATRNMMSYEQYF. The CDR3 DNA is TGTGCCACCCGGAATATGATGTCCTACGAGCAGTACTTC.

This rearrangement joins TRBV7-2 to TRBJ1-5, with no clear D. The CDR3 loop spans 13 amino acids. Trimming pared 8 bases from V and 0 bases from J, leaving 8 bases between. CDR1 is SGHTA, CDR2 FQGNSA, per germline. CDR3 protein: CASGLYSNQPQHF. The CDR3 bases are TGTGCCAGCGGCCTATATAGCAATCAGCCCCAGCATTTT.

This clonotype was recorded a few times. In nucleotides, the CDR3 is TGCAGTGCTAGATTTGCTAGAGCCTACAATGAGCAGTTCTTC. The encoded protein is CSARFARAYNEQFF. The gene calls are TRBV20-1 and TRBJ2-1, with D unclear. The CDR3 runs to 14 residues. Germline lookup yields CDR1 DFQATT and CDR2 SNEGSKA (reference sequence). V lost 2 bases and J 2 bases, leaving 10 bases between the germline ends.

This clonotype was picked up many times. DNA of the CDR3: TGTGCCAGCAGAGAAACCCTCACGGGAGGATCCCAAGAGACCCAGTACTTC. Amino acids: CASRETLTGGSQETQYF. This rearrangement joins TRBV6-1 to TRBJ2-5; TRBD2 aligns across 7 bases. Germline CDR1 is MNHNS and CDR2 is SASEGT. The junction had 14 bases not matched to a gene; V was cut back by 6 bases and J by 1 base. This CDR3 is built from 17 residues.